This entry concerns a single T cell receptor beta chain. There is no known antigen for this receptor. There are no base qualities to consult, and no much larger clone falls within one base. The sample comes from a study of blood T cell repertoires in COVID-19 (dated by TCRdb to the early 2020s). General notes on the study: Samples covering the acute and convalescent phases of COVID-19 were provided by collaborators in the United States, Italy and Spain. The material from the prospective study consisted of cDNA or gDNA derived from T cells, B-cell-depleted T cells, or PBMCs. Deeply sampled blood TCRbeta repertoires from subjects exposed to, actively infected with, or recovered from COVID-19 were included in the dataset. The repertoires were released in a freely available public database meant as a resource for research on the immune response to SARS-CoV-2. Samples were obtained from the ongoing ImmuneRACE study (first 160 participants) and from 1,254 subjects provided by 6 global collaborators. Nearly every sample came with metadata listing a de-identified subject ID, COVID-19 status, age in years and sex. Where available, HLA class I and class II types were taken from metadata supplied by the sample provider and were not determined by assay-based typing.

Each collaborating institution followed its own protocols to collect whole blood in K2EDTA tubes. For TCRbeta analysis, collaborators shipped samples as frozen whole blood, isolated PBMCs, or DNA extracted from either of those sample types. TCRbeta CDR3 regions were amplified from genomic DNA using the immunoSEQ Assay, a bias-controlled multiplex PCR. The paper's data handling went like this. Within the assay, amplification of reference gene primers was used to estimate how many nucleated cells each sample contained. Sequence reads were collapsed and filtered to measure the absolute abundance of every unique TCRbeta CDR3 rearrangement. Productive Simpson clonality was computed per sample as the square root of Simpson's diversity index over productive rearrangements. TCRdb limited this immuneACCESS table to in-frame rearrangements with V and J called. A share of clones is missing; checked studies link under half to unresolved V genes, and the rest is unexplained. The V and J calls and clone size are taken from that table; D and trimming were inferred from the DNA. In this sample the table shows 110,000 or so clones, about 90% of which occur a single time. The ten largest clones add up to around 4.5% of the sample.

Study-level results and caveats: Clinical and demographic metadata were provided uncurated, with the amount varying by source and participant.

Looking up the germline V gene yields CDR1 LGHNA and CDR2 YSLEER. The germline V and J ends show losses of 0 bases and 8 bases respectively, and no gene match explains 6 bases of the junction. Measured from the cysteine to the phenylalanine, the CDR3 is 14 residues long. The entry retains the CDR3 DNA only, 42 bases that are in frame from base 1. The source material was peripheral blood. The receptor was derived from a woman between 45 and 60 years old with acute or convalescent COVID-19. The chain employs TRBV4-3 and TRBJ1-2, with TRBD1 identical over 7 junction bases. The nucleotide sequence reads as follows: TGCGCCAGCAGCCAAGATACAGGGGTACGAGGCTACACCTTC. This yields the protein CASSQDTGVRGYTF.